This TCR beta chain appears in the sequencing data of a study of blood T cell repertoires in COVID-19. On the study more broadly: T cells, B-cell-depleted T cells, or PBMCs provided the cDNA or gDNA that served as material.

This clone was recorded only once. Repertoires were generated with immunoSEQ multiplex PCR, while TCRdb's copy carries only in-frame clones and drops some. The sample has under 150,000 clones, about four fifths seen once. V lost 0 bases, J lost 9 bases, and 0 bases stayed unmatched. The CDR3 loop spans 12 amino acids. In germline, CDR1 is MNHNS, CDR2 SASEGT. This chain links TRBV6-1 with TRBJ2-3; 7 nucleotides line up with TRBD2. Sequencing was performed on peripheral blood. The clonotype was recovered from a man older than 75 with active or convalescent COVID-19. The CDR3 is CASSEARGTQYF. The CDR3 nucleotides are TGTGCCAGCAGTGAAGCGCGGGGGACGCAGTATTTT.